The 15 T cell receptor beta chains reported below all come from one sample, sequenced in a study of T cell clones after liver transplantation. Using immunoSEQ multiplex PCR, the repertoire was profiled, and TCRdb retains in-frame clones only, with some absent. This sample has roughly 53,000 clones, with around 70% found just once. The input for sequencing was CD4+ T cells from blood, taken at the 22-month timepoint. These receptors originate from a human patient who received a liver transplant. Some T cells may trace back to the graft donor.

This clone was seen once. The chain carries TRBV9 and TRBJ2-7, with D uncertain. This CDR3 spans 13 amino acids. Germline CDR1 and CDR2: SGDLS and YYNGEE. The V gene lost 0 bases and the J gene lost 12 bases, with 16 bases spanning the gap. CDR3 amino acids: CASSVADLRELYF. Here the CDR3 DNA reads TGTGCCAGCAGCGTAGCTGACTTACGAGAGTTGTACTTC.

V gene TRBV6-6 combines with J gene TRBJ1-5; a weak D match, TRBD1 (5 bases). The V and J ends lost 7 bases and 4 bases respectively, with 11 bases between them. This CDR3 contains 13 residues. Germline assignment: CDR1 MNHNY and CDR2 SVGAGI (reference sequence). For the CDR3, the DNA is TGTGCCAGCACTCCCAGGGTAAATCAGCCCCAGCATTTT. This gives the protein CASTPRVNQPQHF.

This rearrangement joins TRBV5-5 to TRBJ1-6; perhaps TRBD1 as D (5 bases). The CDR3 consists of 17 residues. With 0 bases removed from V and 6 bases from J, the gap between germline ends came to 16 bases. Germline V CDR1 and CDR2: SGHKS, YYEKEE (reference sequence). Written as DNA, the CDR3 is TGTGCCAGCAGCTTGGGTGGGACCAAGGCCGCTAATTCACCCCTCCACTTT. Translated, it gives CASSLGGTKAANSPLHF.

This clone was seen a single time. The J gene is TRBJ1-1, the V gene TRBV6-1; a weak D match, TRBD1 (5 bases). This CDR3 comprises 16 residues. The germline V gene encodes CDR1 MNHNS and CDR2 SASEGT. Trimming removed 0 bases from V and 1 base from J, with 12 bases in between. Here the CDR3 reads CASSEASSRGNTEAFF. CDR3 coding DNA: TGTGCCAGCAGTGAAGCGTCGTCGAGGGGGAACACTGAAGCTTTCTTT.

This chain links TRBV6-6 with TRBJ1-4; D is uncertain. The CDR3 runs to 11 residues. The germline V gene has CDR1 MNHNY and CDR2 SVGAGI (reference sequence). V was clipped by 10 bases and J by 7 bases, with 10 bases between them. In DNA form, the CDR3 reads TGTGCCACCCAGAATGGTGAAAAACTGTTTTTT. Translating gives CATQNGEKLFF.

V usage is TRBV2 and J usage is TRBJ1-6, with TRBD1 identical over 7 bases. J gave up 3 bases and V 6 bases, and 5 bases lay outside the gene matches. There are 15 residues in the CDR3. Germline loops: CDR1 SNHLY, CDR2 FYNNEI. The CDR3 nucleotides are TGTGCCAGCAGCCTAGGACAGGTCTATAATTCACCCCTCCACTTT. This translates into CASSLGQVYNSPLHF.

The CDR3 loop is CASSLRGGLQYF. In DNA form, the CDR3 reads TGTGCCAGTAGTCTGCGGGGAGGCCTTCAGTACTTC. J is TRBJ2-4 and V is TRBV19; D possibly corresponds to TRBD2 (6 bases). This CDR3 is 12 amino acids long. Per germline, CDR1 LNHDA and CDR2 SQIVND (reference sequence). Trimming left V 5 bases short and J 11 bases short, with 13 bases between.

This clone was recorded a few times. The chain employs TRBV5-1 and TRBJ1-1; D unclear. The CDR3 runs 14 residues. Trimming stripped 4 bases from V and 4 bases from J, with 14 bases between. CDR1 is SGHRS and CDR2 is YFSETQ in the germline V gene. The CDR3 is CASSPVTAATEAFF. The CDR3 bases are TGCGCCAGCAGCCCCGTGACGGCAGCCACTGAAGCTTTCTTT.

The chain joins TRBV28 to TRBJ1-5; D might be TRBD1 (6 bases). With 7 bases removed from V and 7 bases from J, the gap between germline ends came to 17 bases. The germline V gene encodes CDR1 MDHEN and CDR2 SYDVKM. The CDR3 runs to 14 residues. The CDR3 sequence: CASTAPQGYQPQHF. The CDR3 DNA reads TGTGCCAGCACGGCACCGCAGGGGTACCAGCCCCAGCATTTT.

This clone appeared a few times. J is TRBJ1-6 and V is TRBV7-2, with 8 bases aligning to TRBD1. The CDR3 contains 16 residues. Germline CDR1 and CDR2: SGHTA and FQGNSA. V gave up 3 bases and J gave up 7 bases; unmatched junction bases: 8. CDR3 amino acids: CASSFLPTGENSPLHF. CDR3 nucleotide sequence: TGTGCCAGCAGCTTCTTACCGACAGGGGAGAATTCACCCCTCCACTTT.

This chain uses TRBV18 with TRBJ2-7; possible D gene TRBD1, 7 bases. CDR3 length equals 17 residues. Trimming stripped 4 bases from V and 0 bases from J, with 19 bases between. The germline CDR1 and CDR2 sequences are KGHSH and LQKENI. CDR3 DNA: TGTGCCAGCTCACGACCGGTATCAGGGGGGCACTCCTACGAGCAGTACTTC. Translated, it gives CASSRPVSGGHSYEQYF. Variable domain in full (rest from reference TRBV18 and TRBJ2-7): NAGVMQNPRHLVRRRGQEARLRCSPMKGHSHVYWYRQLPEEGLKFMVYLQKENIIDESGMPKERFSAEFPKEGPSILRIQQVVRGDSAAYFCASSRPVSGGHSYEQYFGPGTRLTVT.

J is TRBJ1-1 and V is TRBV6-1; D is possibly TRBD1 (5 bases). Germline loops: CDR1 MNHNS, CDR2 SASEGT. CDR3 length equals 14 residues. Trimming stripped 4 bases from V and 3 bases from J, with 12 bases between. The CDR3, as DNA: TGTGCCAGCAGTGTCAGGGAATTCGACACTGAAGCTTTCTTT. This encodes CASSVREFDTEAFF.

The rearrangement joins TRBV18 to TRBJ1-5, with no clear D. Trimming stripped 8 bases from V and 0 bases from J, with 17 bases between. The germline V gene has CDR1 KGHSH and CDR2 LQKENI. The CDR3 covers 16 residues. The CDR3 sequence is CASAANGANSNQPQHF. The CDR3 DNA is TGTGCCAGCGCAGCTAATGGAGCGAATAGCAATCAGCCCCAGCATTTT. Full variable domain (outside the CDR3, taken from reference TRBV18 and TRBJ1-5): NAGVMQNPRHLVRRRGQEARLRCSPMKGHSHVYWYRQLPEEGLKFMVYLQKENIIDESGMPKERFSAEFPKEGPSILRIQQVVRGDSAAYFCASAANGANSNQPQHFGDGTRLSIL.

This clone came up a few times. This chain links TRBV5-4 with TRBJ2-7, with a tentative D call TRBD1 (6 bases). Trimming took 2 bases from V and 4 from J, leaving 7 bases between them. The CDR3 has 12 amino acids. Germline V CDR1 and CDR2: SGHNT, YYREEE (reference sequence). The CDR3 DNA reads TGTGCCAGCAGCTTACAGGGTTACGAGCAGTACTTC. This sequence encodes CASSLQGYEQYF.

A single count supports this clone. The J gene is TRBJ1-2, the V gene TRBV6-6, with D tentatively TRBD1 (6 bases). With 2 bases removed from V and 8 bases from J, the gap between germline ends came to 15 bases. There are 14 residues in the CDR3. CDR1 MNHNY and CDR2 SVGAGI come from the germline V gene (reference sequence). CDR3 DNA sequence: TGTGCCAGCAGTTACGAGACCGGCAGGGGAGGCTACACCTTC. Translation gives CASSYETGRGGYTF.